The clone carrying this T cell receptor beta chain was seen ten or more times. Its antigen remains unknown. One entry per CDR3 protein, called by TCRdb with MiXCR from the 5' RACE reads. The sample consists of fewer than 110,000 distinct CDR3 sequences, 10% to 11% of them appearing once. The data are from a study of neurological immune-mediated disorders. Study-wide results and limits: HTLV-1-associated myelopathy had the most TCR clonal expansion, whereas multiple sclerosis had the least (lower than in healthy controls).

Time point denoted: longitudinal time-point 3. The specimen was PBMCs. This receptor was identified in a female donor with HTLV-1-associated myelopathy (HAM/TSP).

The CDR3 DNA follows: TGCAGTGCTAGAGGCGGACAGGGGGTTATTCACGAGCAGTACTTC. It translates to CSARGGQGVIHEQYF. This chain connects TRBV20-1 to TRBJ2-7; 10 positions agree with TRBD1. Germline trimming cut 1 base from V and 5 bases from J; bases unmatched to any gene: 8. This CDR3 comprises 15 residues. Looked up from germline, CDR1 is DFQATT and CDR2 is SNEGSKA (reference sequence).